The clone carrying this T cell receptor (beta chain) has ten or more counts. Antigen unknown. Sorted naive CD8 T cells were those defined as CD8+CD4-CCR7+CD45RA+. The data were taken from a study of molecular identifiers for immune sequencing clone quantification. TCRdb re-called the PCR reads with MiXCR, one entry per CDR3 protein. This repertoire shows 460,000 or so distinct CDR3 sequences, roughly 26% found once; its top ten account for 0.7% to 0.9%. The V and J ends lost 6 bases and 0 bases respectively, with 11 bases between them. The length of the CDR3 is 14 residues. Looked up from germline, CDR1 is MDHEN and CDR2 is SYDVKM. Notes on the study in general: Clones carrying above 20 RNA copies accounted for over 98% of effector molecules, under 1% in naive cells.

Input material: naive CD8+ T cells from blood, with Jurkat cell RNA spiked in. This sample's subset: FACS-sorted CD8+CD4-CCR7+CD45RA+ naive T cells. This chain links TRBV28 with TRBJ2-5; D is ambiguous. This clonotype was sampled from a human donor in good health. Some libraries in this study had Jurkat cell RNA spiked in. For the CDR3, the DNA is TGTGCCAGCAGCACTGTGGGTAACCAAGAGACCCAGTACTTC. Its protein is CASSTVGNQETQYF.